This TCR beta chain was identified during a study of blood T cell repertoires in COVID-19. CDR1 is SGHAT and CDR2 is FQNNGV in the germline V gene. V lost 5 bases, J lost 3 bases, and 13 bases lay in between. The CDR3 has 15 amino acids. Followed longitudinally, the Seattle patients had been enrolled during active infection. This clone was seen more than once but under ten times. Original data processing: Amplification of reference gene primers was used by the study to estimate nucleated cell counts. Sequenced by immunoSEQ multiplex PCR; TCRdb stores in-frame clones only, minus some. The V and J calls and clone size are taken from that table; D and trimming were inferred from the DNA. The sample has 150,000 to 200,000 clones; roughly 82% are singletons.

The sample consisted of peripheral blood. The TCR was taken from a woman aged 40 to 55 with COVID-19, enrolled during active disease. This rearrangement joins TRBV11-2 to TRBJ2-2, with D tentatively TRBD1 (6 bases). The chain's CDR3 is CASSSYRDYTGELFF. The DNA of the CDR3 is TGTGCCAGCAGCAGTTACAGGGATTACACCGGGGAGCTGTTTTTT.